The 30 T cell receptor beta chains presented below share a single source sample, sequenced in a study of CD8+ T cells in alopecia areata. Stated treatment: oral pan-JAK inhibitor, 5-10 mg twice daily. Isolated RNA was reverse transcribed into cDNA used as the sequencing template. Sequenced by immunoSEQ multiplex PCR; TCRdb stores in-frame clones only, minus some. The table lists 85,000 to 95,000 clones, about two thirds of them singletons. Sequences were derived from CD8+ T cells sorted from blood, sampled at week 44, from a patient treated with tofacitinib. Source of these receptors: a human donor with alopecia areata.

Comments on this clone: The same CDR3 is also encoded by other DNA sequences in this sample. The chain couples TRBV27 to TRBJ2-6; D ambiguous. V lost 5 bases, J lost 3 bases, and 5 bases lay in between. Germline V gene lookup returns CDR1 MNHEY and CDR2 SMNVEV (reference sequence). CDR3 length: 13 amino acids. CDR3 amino acids: CASSLGGANVLTF. As DNA, the CDR3 is TGTGCCAGCAGTCTCGGTGGGGCCAACGTCCTGACTTTC.

This clone was seen a few times. The J gene is TRBJ2-7, the V gene TRBV5-4, with 9 bases that match TRBD1. From germline, CDR1 is SGHNT and CDR2 YYREEE (reference sequence). This CDR3 has 14 amino acids. The ends lost 5 bases at V and 5 bases at J; junction bases unmatched: 8. Written as DNA, the CDR3 is TGTGCCAGCAGTACCGGGACAGGGAAGGACGAGCAGTACTTC. It yields the protein CASSTGTGKDEQYF.

The J gene is TRBJ1-2, the V gene TRBV29-1, with TRBD1 matching over 7 bases. The J segment lost 4 bases and the V segment lost 5 bases, leaving 10 bases of the junction unmatched. CDR3 size: 14 residues. Germline V gives CDR1 SQVTM, CDR2 ANQGSEA. CDR3 region: CSVPTGIESYGYTF. The DNA for the CDR3 is TGCAGCGTTCCGACAGGGATAGAAAGCTATGGCTACACCTTC.

The chain carries TRBV7-3 and TRBJ1-6, with D maybe TRBD1 (6 bases). Trimming cost V 2 bases and J 7 bases, with 15 bases left between them. The germline V gene encodes CDR1 SGHTA and CDR2 FQGTGA. This CDR3 comprises 16 residues. The CDR3: CASSLGGARKNSPLHF. The CDR3 DNA reads TGTGCCAGCAGCTTAGGGGGGGCCCGGAAGAATTCACCCCTCCACTTT.

This clone was counted only a few times. The chain carries TRBV30 and TRBJ2-1, with a tentative D call TRBD2 (6 bases). CDR1 is GTSNPN and CDR2 is SVGIG in the germline V gene (reference sequence). V lost 2 bases and J 0 bases, leaving 11 bases between the germline ends. CDR3 length: 15 residues. Here the CDR3 DNA reads TGTGCCTGGAGTTCGGAGGGGAGCTCCTACAATGAGCAGTTCTTC. It is translated as CAWSSEGSSYNEQFF.

This clone has a single count. V is TRBV10-2 and J is TRBJ1-4; D not certain. There are 16 residues in the CDR3. Trimming removed 0 bases from V and 2 bases from J, with 10 bases in between. Germline CDR1 reads WSHSY; CDR2 reads SAAADI. The CDR3 DNA is TGCGCCAGCAGTGAGTCGGCATCGGAGACTAATGAAAAACTGTTTTTT. It is translated as CASSESASETNEKLFF.

The rearrangement uses TRBV7-3 and TRBJ2-3, with D perhaps TRBD1 (6 bases). CDR3 length equals 13 residues. Germline loops: CDR1 SGHTA, CDR2 FQGTGA. Trimming removed 0 bases from V and 6 bases from J, with 7 bases in between. Here the CDR3 DNA reads TGTGCCAGCAGCTTAACGGGGGCGGATACGCAGTATTTT. Translating gives CASSLTGADTQYF.

The V gene is TRBV25-1, the J gene TRBJ2-7; D is unclear. The CDR3 runs 14 residues. Germline V gene data show CDR1 as MGHDK and CDR2 as SYGVNS. The V end was cut by 2 bases, the J end by 0 bases, with 8 bases between. CDR3 protein: CASSELASSYEQYF. The CDR3 nucleotides read TGTGCCAGCAGTGAACTGGCAAGCTCCTACGAGCAGTACTTC.

The chain is built from TRBV29-1 and TRBJ2-2; TRBD1 matches at 8 bases. V was clipped by 2 bases and J by 6 bases; unmatched bases: 5. CDR1 is SQVTM and CDR2 is ANQGSEA in the germline V gene. The CDR3 contains 14 residues. CDR3 nucleotide sequence: TGCAGCGTTGAAAAGCCAGGGGGCCCCGGGGAGCTGTTTTTT. Translated, it gives CSVEKPGGPGELFF.

V and J are TRBV30 and TRBJ2-7, with D perhaps being TRBD1 or TRBD2 (5 bases each). This CDR3 has 11 amino acids. CDR1 is GTSNPN, CDR2 SVGIG, per germline (reference sequence). V lost 5 bases to trimming and J lost 6 bases, with 11 bases between them. Here the CDR3 DNA reads TGTGCCTGGGGGGGTTCATCCGAGCAGTACTTC. Translating gives CAWGGSSEQYF.

The chain links TRBV29-1 to TRBJ2-2; the D is unclear. The germline gives CDR1 SQVTM, CDR2 ANQGSEA. Trimming cost V 6 bases and J 0 bases, with 5 bases left between them. This CDR3 spans 12 amino acids. The CDR3 here is CSVPANTGELFF. DNA of the CDR3: TGCAGCGTCCCAGCGAACACCGGGGAGCTGTTTTTT.

This clone showed up just a few times. V usage is TRBV13 and J usage is TRBJ2-7; D remains ambiguous. Germline CDR1 and CDR2: PRHDT and FYEKMQ (reference sequence). This CDR3 is built from 13 residues. The ends were cut back, 5 bases at V and 3 bases at J, with 11 bases in the middle. The DNA for the CDR3 is TGTGCCAGCAGCCCTGGATCCTACTACGAGCAGTACTTC. Its protein is CASSPGSYYEQYF.

The gene calls are TRBV2 and TRBJ2-1, with D tentatively TRBD2 (6 bases). Trimming cost V 5 bases and J 1 base, with 12 bases left between them. The CDR3 runs 15 residues. From germline, CDR1 is SNHLY and CDR2 FYNNEI. The CDR3 sequence is CASSSSGRSYNEQFF. The CDR3 DNA reads TGTGCCAGCAGTTCGTCCGGGAGATCCTACAATGAGCAGTTCTTC.

V usage is TRBV27 and J usage is TRBJ2-3; TRBD2 matches 15 bases. CDR3 length equals 15 residues. Per the germline V gene, CDR1 is MNHEY and CDR2 is SMNVEV (reference sequence). V lost 10 bases to trimming and J lost 3 bases; unmatched junction nucleotides: 5. CDR3 region: CATRTSGGATDTQYF. In DNA, the CDR3 is TGTGCCACCCGGACTAGCGGGGGGGCAACAGATACGCAGTATTTT.

The chain uses TRBV4-3 and TRBJ2-7; D is possibly TRBD1 or TRBD2 (6 bases each). V lost 0 bases, J lost 3 bases, and 15 bases lay in between. The CDR3 consists of 16 residues. CDR1 LGHNA and CDR2 YSLEER come from the germline V gene. The CDR3 reads CASSQEIQGGVYEQYF. DNA for the CDR3: TGCGCCAGCAGCCAAGAAATACAGGGAGGAGTCTACGAGCAGTACTTC.

This chain's CDR3 is CASSRDRVIGYTF. The CDR3 coding sequence is TGCGCCAGCAGCCGGGACAGGGTAATTGGCTACACCTTC. The chain couples TRBV23-1 to TRBJ1-2; 9 nucleotides match TRBD1. TRBV23-1 is designated an ORF whose function remains uncertain. The CDR3 loop spans 13 amino acids. The ends lost 6 bases at V and 7 bases at J; junction bases unmatched: 6.

The rearrangement joins TRBV5-6 to TRBJ2-7, with a possible D match to TRBD1 (6 bases). This CDR3 has 15 amino acids. The germline gives CDR1 SGHDT, CDR2 YYEEEE. With 4 bases removed from V and 0 bases from J, the gap between germline ends came to 14 bases. CDR3 sequence reads: CASSQGTASSYEQYF. In DNA form, the CDR3 reads TGTGCCAGCAGCCAGGGGACCGCCAGCTCCTACGAGCAGTACTTC.

DNA of the CDR3: TGTGCCTGGAGTGTGACCGGCGGCAATCAGCCCCAGCATTTT. Translation gives CAWSVTGGNQPQHF. The V gene is TRBV30, the J gene TRBJ1-5; the D is unclear. V was shortened by 0 bases and J by 2 bases, with 8 bases between the two germline ends. Germline lookup yields CDR1 GTSNPN and CDR2 SVGIG (reference sequence). The CDR3 is made up of 14 amino acids. The whole variable domain, remainder taken from reference TRBV30 and TRBJ1-5, is SQTIHQWPATLVQPVGSPLSLECTVEGTSNPNLYWYRQAAGRGLQLLFYSVGIGQISSEVPQNLSASRPQDRQFILSSKKLLLSDSGFYLCAWSVTGGNQPQHFGDGTRLSIL.

The chain recombines TRBV19 with TRBJ2-3; D gene uncertain. The CDR3 loop spans 15 amino acids. V was pared by 3 bases and J by 6 bases, with 16 bases between. The V gene's germline CDR1 is LNHDA and CDR2 SQIVND (reference sequence). The CDR3 sequence: CASSIDNPLRDTQYF. In DNA, the CDR3 is TGTGCCAGTAGTATCGATAACCCCCTCCGGGATACGCAGTATTTT.

The chain uses TRBV12-5 and TRBJ2-2; weak D call: TRBD2 (6 bases). V shed 6 bases and J shed 5 bases, with 19 bases lying between them. The germline CDR1 and CDR2 sequences are LGHNT and FRNRAP. This CDR3 is built from 16 residues. The CDR3 DNA follows: TGTGCTAGTGGCCCCGGGCCCGCCGCGGGGACCGGGGAGCTGTTTTTT. It encodes CASGPGPAAGTGELFF.

The V and J genes are TRBV28 and TRBJ2-1; D unclear. CDR3 length equals 13 residues. V lost 3 bases, J lost 5 bases, and 8 bases lay in between. Germline V gives CDR1 MDHEN, CDR2 SYDVKM. In DNA form, the CDR3 reads TGTGCCAGCAGTTTCCCAGGAAACAATGAGCAGTTCTTC. Its translation is CASSFPGNNEQFF.

The V and J genes are TRBV25-1 and TRBJ2-1; D tentatively fits TRBD1 or TRBD2 (5 bases each). The CDR3 covers 11 residues. Germline values: CDR1 MGHDK, CDR2 SYGVNS. V lost 6 bases to trimming and J lost 7 bases, with 7 bases between them. The CDR3 sequence is CASRWGNEQFF. The DNA of the CDR3 is TGTGCCAGCAGATGGGGGAATGAGCAGTTCTTC.

The chain uses TRBV7-2 and TRBJ2-3, with 11 bases lining up with TRBD2. The J segment lost 4 bases and the V segment lost 5 bases, leaving 5 bases of the junction unmatched. Per the germline V gene, CDR1 is SGHTA and CDR2 is FQGNSA. CDR3 size: 15 residues. CDR3 amino acids: CASSTASGGPDTQYF. The CDR3 nucleotides read TGTGCCAGCAGCACAGCTAGCGGGGGGCCAGATACGCAGTATTTT.

The chain combines TRBV19 with TRBJ1-1; D may be TRBD1 (5 bases). CDR1 and CDR2 (germline): LNHDA, SQIVND (reference sequence). The CDR3 spans 13 residues. Trimming removed 7 bases at V and 4 bases at J, with 13 bases between. As DNA, the CDR3 is TGTGCCAGTAACTTCAGGGTAAGCACTGAAGCTTTCTTT. Protein sequence: CASNFRVSTEAFF. Variable domain in full (rest from reference TRBV19 and TRBJ1-1): DGGITQSPKYLFRKEGQNVTLSCEQNLNHDAMYWYRQDPGQGLRLIYYSQIVNDFQKGDIAEGYSVSREKKESFPLTVTSAQKNPTAFYLCASNFRVSTEAFFGQGTRLTVV.

This chain connects TRBV25-1 to TRBJ2-5; D is undetermined. Germline-derived CDR1 and CDR2 are MGHDK and SYGVNS. This CDR3 spans 15 amino acids. The germline V and J ends were trimmed by 1 base and 5 bases, with 14 bases remaining between them. The CDR3 loop is CASSEWSDSRETQYF. The CDR3 DNA is TGTGCCAGCAGTGAATGGAGCGACTCAAGGGAGACCCAGTACTTC.

The chain couples TRBV4-3 to TRBJ2-1, with D hard to call. The V gene lost 0 bases and the J gene lost 2 bases, with 8 bases spanning the gap. This CDR3 region has 15 residues. Germline loops: CDR1 LGHNA, CDR2 YSLEER. CDR3 coding DNA: TGCGCCAGCAGCCAAGATCCCACTGCCTACAATGAGCAGTTCTTC. Its translation is CASSQDPTAYNEQFF.

This clone was picked up a small number of times. The chain combines TRBV27 with TRBJ2-5, with a tentative D call TRBD2 (5 bases). The CDR3 has 13 amino acids. The germline gives CDR1 MNHEY, CDR2 SMNVEV (reference sequence). The germline V and J ends were trimmed by 3 bases and 7 bases, with 12 bases remaining between them. For the CDR3, the DNA is TGTGCCAGCAGTTTCGGCGGGTCGGGGACCCAGTACTTC. Protein: CASSFGGSGTQYF.

The chain carries TRBV6-5 and TRBJ2-5, with D uncertain. Per the germline V gene, CDR1 is MNHEY and CDR2 is SVGAGI. Trimming took off 2 bases at V and 5 bases at J, with 12 bases between the two ends. The CDR3 loop spans 14 amino acids. The CDR3: CASSYRLEGETQYF. The CDR3 region has the DNA TGTGCCAGCAGTTACCGGCTAGAAGGCGAGACCCAGTACTTC.

CDR3 in amino acids: CASSTQERRTDTQYF. Here the CDR3 DNA reads TGTGCCAGTAGTACGCAGGAGCGCCGCACAGATACGCAGTATTTT. V and J are TRBV19 and TRBJ2-3, with D hard to call. The ends were cut back, 4 bases at V and 1 base at J, with 12 bases in the middle. CDR1 LNHDA and CDR2 SQIVND come from the germline V gene (reference sequence). The CDR3 is made up of 15 amino acids. Variable domain in full (rest from reference TRBV19 and TRBJ2-3): DGGITQSPKYLFRKEGQNVTLSCEQNLNHDAMYWYRQDPGQGLRLIYYSQIVNDFQKGDIAEGYSVSREKKESFPLTVTSAQKNPTAFYLCASSTQERRTDTQYFGPGTRLTVL.

The CDR3, as DNA: TGTGCCAGCAGCTTACCCGGAGGGGAGGGACGGCAGTACTTC. It is translated as CASSLPGGEGRQYF. The chain recombines TRBV11-2 with TRBJ2-7; 7 bases agree with TRBD2. The CDR3 totals 14 residues. V was clipped by 2 bases and J by 9 bases; unmatched bases: 10. The germline V gene encodes CDR1 SGHAT and CDR2 FQNNGV.